This TCR beta chain was sequenced in a study of blood T cell repertoires in COVID-19. Background on the study: From the United States, Italy and Spain came samples of acute and convalescent COVID-19. The cDNA or gDNA used as material had been derived from T cells, B-cell-depleted T cells, or PBMCs.

Study members were between roughly 18 and 90 years old and lived in 24 US regions. Researchers sorted participants into cohorts using their self-reported clinical history. The CDR3 has 17 residues. CDR1 and CDR2 (germline): MGHRA, YSYEKL. V was clipped by 2 bases and J by 1 base; unmatched bases: 8. Sequencing was performed with immunoSEQ multiplex PCR; in TCRdb, only in-frame clones are kept and a portion is missing. This table holds under 250,000 clones, about 82% found once. The receptor's source is a woman aged 45-65 years with acute COVID-19. This sequence joins TRBV4-1 and TRBJ2-5; 9 bases are shared with TRBD2. The specimen was PBMCs or T cells enriched from blood (not recorded which). As DNA, the CDR3 is TGCGCCAGCAGCCAACGGAGCGGGGGGCCTACCCAAGAGACCCAGTACTTC. Translated, it gives CASSQRSGGPTQETQYF.